The entry below describes one T cell receptor (beta chain). Its antigen is as yet unknown. This sample stems from a study of Ad26.COV2.S vaccination and SARS-CoV-2 variants. Across the whole study: In the study, Ad26.COV2.S was injected intramuscularly once, or twice 56 days apart.

Repertoires were generated with immunoSEQ multiplex PCR, while TCRdb's copy carries only in-frame clones and drops some. The sample records 510,000 or so clones, around 88% being singletons. Whole-study findings and limits: Vaccinated and placebo-treated recipients had similar non-spike TCR breadth.

Treatment meaning: roughly 20 received Ad26.COV2.S at low or high dose, single or two shots; about 5 received placebo; per-sample allocation not given. Sampling occurred on day 63 after the first vaccine or placebo injection. Whoever gave the sample was an adult aged 18-55 years in Boston. Its platform was an Ad26 vector, and its expressed antigen was Wuhan-strain SARS-CoV-2 spike. Trimming cost V 0 bases and J 9 bases; bases outside gene matches: 2. The CDR3 is 13 residues long. Germline V gene lookup returns CDR1 SGHNT and CDR2 YYREEE (reference sequence). This clonotype was sampled from a person aged 18-60 years who received the Ad26.COV2.S COVID-19 vaccine or a placebo. The material sequenced was peripheral blood, taken in a trial of Ad26.COV2.S vaccine versus placebo. This chain joins TRBV5-4 and TRBJ2-7; 11 bases are shared with TRBD2. The CDR3 sequence is CASSLGLAGGQYF. CDR3 sequence (DNA): TGTGCCAGCAGCTTGGGCCTAGCGGGGGGGCAGTACTTC.